These T cell receptor beta chains were read from a single sample in a study of blood T cell repertoires in COVID-19. Repertoires were generated with immunoSEQ multiplex PCR, while TCRdb's copy carries only in-frame clones and drops some. The repertoire consists of roughly 360,000 clones, with approximately 87% occurring once and the leading ten covering 1.3%. The sample taken for sequencing was PBMCs or T cells enriched from blood (not recorded which). The receptors were sampled from a man younger than 40 who had recovered from COVID-19. Both conserved end residues are part of each CDR3. The D gene is left open where the match is weak. Expanded clones are given a class, and other clones once, few, many or no size at all.

D gene	J gene	clone size	V gene	CDR3 DNA	CDR3 protein
NA	TRBJ2-3	NA	TRBV9	TGTGCCAGCAGCGTAGCGGGGGGCCCTTACGCAGATACGCAGTATTTT	CASSVAGGPYADTQYF
TRBD1	TRBJ2-5	NA	TRBV7-8	TGTGCCAGCAGCATGGACAGGGAAGAGACCCAGTACTTC	CASSMDREETQYF
NA	TRBJ1-1	NA	TRBV14	TGTGCCAGCAGCCAAGTGGGTCAGCGACGACCATTAAACACTGAAGCTTTCTTT	CASSQVGQRRPLNTEAFF
TRBD1	TRBJ1-1	NA	TRBV4-2	TGTGCCAGCAGCCAAGCCCGGACAGGGGGCACTGAAGCTTTCTTT	CASSQARTGGTEAFF
TRBD1	TRBJ1-1	NA	TRBV7-8	TGTGCCAGCGGGGGGCAGGGGGTAGTTGAAGCTTTCTTT	CASGGQGVVEAFF
NA	TRBJ1-3	NA	TRBV30	TGTGCCGCAGATTCGTCCAGGGTTTCGAGTGGAAACACCATATATTTT	CAADSSRVSSGNTIYF
NA	TRBJ1-2	once	TRBV14	TGTGCCAGCAGCGGGACTTCCTACTATGGCTACACCTTC	CASSGTSYYGYTF
NA	TRBJ2-2	NA	TRBV7-2	TGTGCCAGCAGAGATATTTCGGTCGTCACCGGGGAGCTGTTTTTT	CASRDISVVTGELFF
TRBD2	TRBJ2-3	NA	TRBV20-1	TGCAGTGCTAGTCGACTAGCGGGGTTGGATACGCAGTATTTT	CSASRLAGLDTQYF
NA	TRBJ1-2	once	TRBV30	TGTGCCTGGAGTGAAAATGGGGCGGGAGGCTACACCTTC	CAWSENGAGGYTF
NA	TRBJ1-1	few	TRBV3-1/TRBV3-2	TGTGCCAGCAGCCTATCTGGAGGGACGAACACTGAAGCTTTCTTT	CASSLSGGTNTEAFF
NA	TRBJ1-2	NA	TRBV19	TGTGCCAGTAGTATCCCCCTCTTCGGCTACACCTTC	CASSIPLFGYTF
TRBD2	TRBJ2-5	once	TRBV2	TGTGCCAGCACCCCCATGGAGGGGACTAAAGAGACCCAGTACTTC	CASTPMEGTKETQYF
TRBD1	TRBJ2-4	NA	TRBV19	TGTGCCAGTAGTATAGGTGGGACAGGGAACATTCAGTACTTC	CASSIGGTGNIQYF
TRBD2	TRBJ2-2	NA	TRBV10-2	TGCGCCAGCAGTGTTTCAGGAGGCGGGGGGGAACTCACCGGGGAGCTGTTTTTT	CASSVSGGGGELTGELFF
NA	TRBJ1-3	NA	TRBV30	TGTGCCTGGAACAACGGGGTTGGAAACACCATATATTTT	CAWNNGVGNTIYF
TRBD2	TRBJ2-1	NA	TRBV6-6	TGTGCCAGCAGTCCCGGGACTAGCGTGTGGGGCCACAATGAGCAGTTCTTC	CASSPGTSVWGHNEQFF
TRBD2	TRBJ2-1	NA	TRBV12-5	TGTGCTAGTGGTTTGGTGGGACTAGCGGGGGGGACAAGGCGGGTAGGGCAGTTCTTC	CASGLVGLAGGTRRVGQFF
NA	TRBJ2-7	NA	TRBV7-9	TGTGCCAGCCGAGATGAATACGAGCAGTACTTC	CASRDEYEQYF
NA	TRBJ1-2	NA	TRBV7-9	TGTGCCAGCAGCTTAGGGGCCGGCTATGGCTACACCTTC	CASSLGAGYGYTF
TRBD1	TRBJ2-1	NA	TRBV12-3/TRBV12-4	TGTGCCAGCAGGCCAGGGGGCCATGAGCAGTTCTTC	CASRPGGHEQFF
NA	TRBJ1-1	NA	TRBV2	TGTGCCAGCAATCATGGGGCGAACACTGAAGCTTTCTTT	CASNHGANTEAFF
NA	TRBJ1-1	NA	TRBV19	TGTGCCAGTACCCCCGGGGTGTACACTGAAGCTTTCTTT	CASTPGVYTEAFF
NA	TRBJ1-2	NA	TRBV25-1	TGTGCCAGCAGTGAATCCGGGACTGCGATCTATGGCTACACCTTC	CASSESGTAIYGYTF
TRBD2	TRBJ2-3	NA	TRBV4-1	TGCGCCAGCAGCGGACTAGCGGGGGGCGGCACAGATACGCAGTATTTT	CASSGLAGGGTDTQYF
NA	TRBJ1-5	few	TRBV7-2	TGTGCCAGCAGCTTAGGGGGTTTCGGGACACTTGGGCAGCCCCAGCATTTT	CASSLGGFGTLGQPQHF
NA	TRBJ2-5	once	TRBV9	TGTGCCAGCAGCGTGACAACCTACCAAGAGACCCAGTACTTC	CASSVTTYQETQYF
TRBD1	TRBJ1-2	once	TRBV6-5	TGTGCCAGCAGTTACGGACAGGGGTCCGACTATGGCTACACCTTC	CASSYGQGSDYGYTF
TRBD1	TRBJ1-1	NA	TRBV4-3	TGCGCCAGCAATTTCGGACAGGGCGCGAACACTGAAGCTTTCTTT	CASNFGQGANTEAFF
NA	TRBJ1-2	NA	TRBV10-3	TGTGCCATCAGTGGGGCGGGGAACTATGGCTACACCTTC	CAISGAGNYGYTF
NA	TRBJ1-4	NA	TRBV12-3/TRBV12-4	TGTGCCAGCAGCCCTAGACAGGAAAAACTGTTTTTT	CASSPRQEKLFF
NA	TRBJ1-1	NA	TRBV10-3	TGTGCCACACGAGGGATGAACACTGAAGCTTTCTTT	CATRGMNTEAFF
TRBD1	TRBJ1-3	NA	TRBV2	TGTGCCAGCAGCCTAACAGGGGGCTCTGGAAACACCATATATTTT	CASSLTGGSGNTIYF
TRBD1	TRBJ2-3	NA	TRBV30	TGTGCCTGGAAGACAGGGTTAAGCACAGATACGCAGTATTTT	CAWKTGLSTDTQYF
NA	TRBJ1-1	NA	TRBV11-2	TGTGCCAGCAGCTTCCCACTCGGGACTGAAGCTTTCTTT	CASSFPLGTEAFF
TRBD2	TRBJ2-1	NA	TRBV2	TGTGCCAGCAGGGATCTCGGGGGGGGCGGCAATGAGCAGTTCTTC	CASRDLGGGGNEQFF
TRBD1	TRBJ2-7	NA	TRBV19	TGTGCCAGTCAACAGGGGAACGAGCAGTACTTC	CASQQGNEQYF
TRBD2	TRBJ2-3	NA	TRBV13	TGTGCCAGCAGCCTTAGGACTAGCGGGCGCACAGATACGCAGTATTTT	CASSLRTSGRTDTQYF
NA	TRBJ1-1	NA	TRBV7-2	TGTGCCAGCAGCTTAGCTCGGTTCAGGGGGAACACTGAAGCTTTCTTT	CASSLARFRGNTEAFF
TRBD2	TRBJ2-2	NA	TRBV19	TGTGCCGGAGCGGCTAGCGGGGGGTCCGGGGAGCTGTTTTTT	CAGAASGGSGELFF
NA	TRBJ1-6	NA	TRBV2	TGTGCCAGCAATATGAGGACAGTCACCTCCTATAATTCACCCCTCCACTTT	CASNMRTVTSYNSPLHF
NA	TRBJ2-3	NA	TRBV7-2	TGTGCCAGCAGCTTAAGCACGGGGACAGATACGCAGTATTTT	CASSLSTGTDTQYF
NA	TRBJ2-4	once	TRBV29-1	TGCAGCGTTCCACAGGGGGGGATGTGGGGAGACATTCAGTACTTC	CSVPQGGMWGDIQYF
NA	TRBJ1-2	once	TRBV7-9	TGTGCCAGCAGCTTAAAAGGCACCGGGGACTATGGCTACACCTTC	CASSLKGTGDYGYTF
NA	TRBJ1-5	few	TRBV7-9	TGTGCCAGCAGCTTACAGGGGAGACAGCCCCAGCATTTT	CASSLQGRQPQHF
TRBD1	TRBJ1-1	NA	TRBV10-3	TGTGCCATCAGTGCGGACAGGGGCGCTTTCTTT	CAISADRGAFF
TRBD2	TRBJ2-1	NA	TRBV4-1	TGCGCCAGCAGCCAAGCCCAGCGGGGGATCAGTGATGAGCAGTTCTTC	CASSQAQRGISDEQFF
TRBD1	TRBJ1-5	few	TRBV7-8	TGTGCCAGCAGCGCCTCAAGGCAGGGGGTAAGCAATCAGCCCCAGCATTTT	CASSASRQGVSNQPQHF